What follows are 21 T cell receptor beta chains derived from one specimen sequenced in a study of spatial heterogeneity in lung cancer. TCRdb recomputed calls from the 5' RACE reads with MiXCR, one row per CDR3 protein. Of around 10,000 distinct CDR3 sequences listed, approximately 3.5% are singletons. As for time point: blood taken at disease recurrence. Tumor, nontumor lung or frozen PBMC supplied whole RNA, sequenced without sorting. The input for sequencing was PBMCs, taken at recurrence. These receptor sequences come from a female donor with early-stage non-small cell lung cancer.

Of note for this clonotype: This is likely a read error, given that the CDR3 carries no conserved phenylalanine or tryptophan at its end. This beta chain appears as a stray read in a library generated for alpha chains; its size is not informative. CDR3 sequence (DNA): TGTGCCAGCAGCGCGGACGGCGCGATGAGGGAGACCCAGTACCTC. It is translated as CASSADGAMRETQYL. The V and J genes are TRBV9 and TRBJ2-5; no firm D call. Germline V gene sequence: CDR1 SGDLS, CDR2 YYNGEE. CDR3 length: 15 amino acids. Trimming shortened V by 3 bases and J by 5 bases, and 17 bases separated the two germline ends.

Sample share makes this clonotype medium-sized. This beta chain is an unintended read in a library built for alpha chains; its size means little. This chain links TRBV28 with TRBJ2-7, with 10 bases that match TRBD2. Germline CDR1 MDHEN, CDR2 SYDVKM. This CDR3 spans 14 amino acids. V lost 6 bases and J lost 2; bases outside the gene matches: 4. This chain's CDR3 is CASSKAGGPYEQYF. For the CDR3, the DNA is TGTGCCAGCAGCAAAGCGGGGGGGCCCTACGAGCAGTACTTC.

This clonotype was recorded many times. Because this beta chain is a stray read in a library intended to capture alpha chains, its abundance should not be given much weight. CDR3 sequence reads: CASSELWDRVANVLTF. Here the CDR3 DNA reads TGTGCCAGCAGTGAACTTTGGGACAGGGTAGCCAACGTCCTGACTTTC. This rearrangement joins TRBV2 to TRBJ2-6; 9 bases map to TRBD1. V lost 2 bases, J lost 7 bases, and 6 bases stayed unmatched. The CDR3 length is 16 residues. Germline loops: CDR1 SNHLY, CDR2 FYNNEI.

The table lists this clonotype with many counts. A library made for alpha chains picked up this beta chain off target, so its size means little. The rearrangement uses TRBV5-1 and TRBJ2-5, with TRBD2 matching over 7 bases. Losses at the gene ends were 1 base for V and 5 bases for J; bases not matched to a gene: 11. Germline CDR1 reads SGHRS; CDR2 reads YFSETQ. The CDR3 length is 16 residues. The CDR3 bases are TGCGCCAGCAGCTTGCGGCCCTCAGCGGGAAGCGAGACCCAGTACTTC. Translated, it gives CASSLRPSAGSETQYF.

Ten or more counts support this clonotype. Being off target in a library aimed at alpha chains, this beta chain has a size of little meaning. This rearrangement joins TRBV7-2 to TRBJ2-5, with no clear D. The CDR3 has 12 amino acids. Germline V gives CDR1 SGHTA, CDR2 FQGNSA. V lost 5 bases and J lost 5, with 9 bases in between. This CDR3 is CASSPHDETQYF. CDR3 DNA sequence: TGTGCCAGCAGCCCCCACGACGAGACCCAGTACTTC.

This clonotype was picked up many times. Because the library targeted alpha chains, this beta chain is an off-target read whose size means little. The rearrangement joins TRBV5-1 to TRBJ2-1; TRBD2 matches at 7 bases. Trimming took 4 bases from V and 10 from J; bases not matched to a gene: 14. This CDR3 is built from 15 residues. Looked up from germline, CDR1 is SGHRS and CDR2 is YFSETQ. CDR3 loop: CASSATSAEFHEQFF. The CDR3 DNA follows: TGCGCCAGCAGCGCCACTAGCGCGGAGTTCCACGAGCAGTTCTTC.

This clonotype was observed many times. This beta chain is off target for a library built for alpha chains, so its abundance means little. The rearrangement links TRBV20-1 to TRBJ1-2; no clear D. This CDR3 has 13 residues. V gave up 6 bases and J gave up 4 bases, with 15 bases separating them. Germline V CDR1 and CDR2: DFQATT, SNEGSKA (reference sequence). The CDR3 nucleotides read TGCAGTGCCCCGGGCCCTGATCCCTATGGCTACACCTTC. Amino acid sequence: CSAPGPDPYGYTF.

This clonotype was recorded at least ten times. The size of this beta chain means little, since it is a stray read in a library made for alpha chains. The chain couples TRBV29-1 to TRBJ2-3; D is uncertain. The germline gives CDR1 SQVTM, CDR2 ANQGSEA. This CDR3 region has 14 residues. Deletions cut 1 base from V and 3 bases from J, with 11 bases between. The CDR3 here is CSVEGPTRTDTQYF. DNA for the CDR3: TGCAGCGTTGAAGGCCCAACCAGAACAGATACGCAGTATTTT.

This clonotype came up many times. In a library made to pick up alpha chains, this beta chain is a stray read with a size that means little. The chain joins TRBV29-1 to TRBJ1-2; D not certain. V was shortened by 1 base and J by 14 bases, with 14 bases between the two germline ends. The CDR3 runs to 11 residues. Germline V gene lookup returns CDR1 SQVTM and CDR2 ANQGSEA. The chain's CDR3 is CSVEGTGVETF. DNA of the CDR3: TGCAGCGTTGAAGGAACCGGGGTGGAGACCTTC.

The sample holds many counts of this clonotype. This beta chain is a stray sequence in a library constructed for alpha chains; its clone size is not meaningful. This rearrangement joins TRBV12-3 or TRBV12-4 to TRBJ2-1; 9 bases agree with TRBD2. Trimming removed 5 bases from V and 4 bases from J; junction bases left unmatched: 3. The CDR3 consists of 14 residues. The CDR3 reads CASSPTSGYNEQFF. The DNA for the CDR3 is TGTGCCAGCAGTCCGACTAGCGGTTACAATGAGCAGTTCTTC.

This clonotype came up many times. This beta chain was picked up by a library intended for alpha chains and is off target, so its count carries little meaning. The rearrangement joins TRBV28 to TRBJ2-1; TRBD1 aligns across 11 bases. CDR1 MDHEN and CDR2 SYDVKM come from the germline V gene. The CDR3 contains 14 residues. The V and J ends lost 4 bases and 12 bases, in that order; junction bases with no gene match: 8. This chain's CDR3 is CASSSGQGELSQFF. CDR3 bases: TGTGCCAGCAGTTCGGGACAGGGGGAATTGTCGCAGTTCTTC.

Ten or more counts support this clonotype. Because the library targeted alpha chains, this beta chain is an off-target read whose size means little. J is TRBJ2-3 and V is TRBV5-1; 11 bases are a match to TRBD2. Losses at the gene ends were 2 bases for V and 3 bases for J; bases not matched to a gene: 5. The CDR3 is 16 residues long. CDR1 is SGHRS, CDR2 YFSETQ, per germline. In nucleotides, the CDR3 is TGCGCCAGCAGCTTAAGACTAGCGGGGCAGACAGATACGCAGTATTTT. Its translation: CASSLRLAGQTDTQYF.

This clonotype was counted many times. This beta chain is a stray read from a library made for alpha chains; its abundance is not meaningful. The V gene is TRBV4-2, the J gene TRBJ1-2, with 8 bases lining up with TRBD1. Germline values: CDR1 LGHNA, CDR2 YNFKEQ. The CDR3 sequence is 14 residues long. Trimming cost V 2 bases and J 4 bases; bases outside gene matches: 3. Written as DNA, the CDR3 is TGTGCCAGCAGCCAAACAGGGGGGAGCTATGGCTACACCTTC. Translation: CASSQTGGSYGYTF.

This clonotype was counted at least ten times. This beta chain is a stray sequence in a library constructed for alpha chains; its clone size is not meaningful. The chain recombines TRBV12-3 or TRBV12-4 with TRBJ1-6; D unclear. The CDR3 spans 14 residues. V lost 1 base and J lost 10, with 11 bases in between. Here the CDR3 reads CASSLGGIKSPLHF. CDR3 bases: TGTGCCAGCAGTTTAGGAGGGATTAAATCACCCCTCCACTTT.

By share, this clonotype ranks as medium-sized (0.01 to 0.1%). Being off target in a library aimed at alpha chains, this beta chain has a size of little meaning. This chain joins TRBV28 and TRBJ1-1; TRBD1 matches at 8 bases. Per germline, CDR1 MDHEN and CDR2 SYDVKM. The V and J ends lost 5 bases and 5 bases, in that order; junction bases with no gene match: 7. The CDR3 totals 14 residues. The CDR3 loop reads CASSLGQGWTEAFF. CDR3 nucleotide sequence: TGTGCCAGCAGTCTAGGACAGGGCTGGACTGAAGCTTTCTTT.

This clonotype is medium-sized (0.01 to 0.1%). Found in a library prepared for alpha chains, this beta chain is an off-target read, and its abundance has little meaning. The chain has TRBV2 and TRBJ2-7; 8 bases align to TRBD1. CDR1 is SNHLY and CDR2 is FYNNEI in the germline V gene. This CDR3 spans 12 amino acids. Germline trimming cut 5 bases from V and 8 bases from J; bases unmatched to any gene: 5. The DNA for the CDR3 is TGTGCCAGCAGTACCACAGGGGGTAAGCAGTACTTC. Its protein is CASSTTGGKQYF. Together with reference TRBV2 and TRBJ2-7, the CDR3 gives the full variable domain: EPEVTQTPSHQVTQMGQEVILRCVPISNHLYFYWYRQILGQKVEFLVSFYNNEISEKSEIFDDQFSVERPDGSNFTLKIRSTKLEDSAMYFCASSTTGGKQYFGPGTRLTVT.

This clonotype was counted ten times or more. This beta chain is a stray read from a library made for alpha chains; its abundance is not meaningful. The chain couples TRBV5-4 to TRBJ1-1; a possible D gene is TRBD1 (6 bases). Trimming stripped 6 bases from V and 7 bases from J, with 19 bases between. The germline CDR1 and CDR2 sequences are SGHNT and YYREEE (reference sequence). The CDR3 has 14 residues. The CDR3 DNA follows: TGTGCCAGCATCCTCTCAGGGGAACTTAGTGAAGCTTTCTTT. It codes for CASILSGELSEAFF.

This clonotype has a count of ten or more. For a library built for alpha chains, this beta chain is a stray read; little rests on its size. The rearrangement uses TRBV4-1 and TRBJ1-4; D is undetermined. The germline V gene encodes CDR1 MGHRA and CDR2 YSYEKL. CDR3 length: 13 residues. Trimming shortened V by 4 bases and J by 8 bases, and 11 bases separated the two germline ends. The CDR3 nucleotides read TGCGCCAGCAGCCTCGGACGTGCCGAAAAACTGTTTTTT. This encodes CASSLGRAEKLFF.

This clonotype showed up many times. For a library built for alpha chains, this beta chain is a stray read; little rests on its size. The chain links TRBV15 to TRBJ2-7; D is unclear. The V end lost 1 base, the J end lost 0 bases, and 7 bases lay between the germline ends. Germline CDR1 and CDR2: LNHNV and YYDKDF (reference sequence). CDR3 size: 14 residues. The CDR3 here is CATSRVGDSYEQYF. In DNA, the CDR3 is TGTGCCACCAGCAGAGTTGGCGACTCCTACGAGCAGTACTTC.

This clonotype was recorded many times. The size of this beta chain means little, since it is a stray read in a library made for alpha chains. CDR3 residues: CASSPGGPRGTSYEQYF. Written as DNA, the CDR3 is TGTGCCAGCAGCCCAGGGGGCCCCCGAGGGACCTCCTACGAGCAGTACTTC. The chain uses TRBV6-2 or TRBV6-3 and TRBJ2-7; 8 nucleotides agree with TRBD1. Trimming at V came to 6 bases and at J to 0 bases, leaving 13 bases not matched to a gene. CDR1 is MNHEY and CDR2 is SVGEGT in the germline V gene. The CDR3 runs to 17 residues.

Relative to its sample, this clonotype is medium-sized (0.01 to 0.1%). The size of this beta chain means little, since it is a stray read in a library made for alpha chains. The chain uses TRBV28 and TRBJ2-3; the D gene is possibly TRBD1 (6 bases). Per the germline V gene, CDR1 is MDHEN and CDR2 is SYDVKM. Trimming took 11 bases from V and 9 from J, leaving 15 bases between them. The length of the CDR3 is 11 residues. The CDR3 nucleotides are TGTGCCTACAGGGATGGGGGCACGCAGTATTTT. Protein sequence: CAYRDGGTQYF.